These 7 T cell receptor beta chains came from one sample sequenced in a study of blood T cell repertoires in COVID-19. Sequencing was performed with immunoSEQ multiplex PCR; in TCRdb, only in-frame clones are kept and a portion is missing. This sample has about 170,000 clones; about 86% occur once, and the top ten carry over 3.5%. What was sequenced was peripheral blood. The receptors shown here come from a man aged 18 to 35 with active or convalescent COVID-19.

The CDR3 DNA sequence: TGTGCCAGCAGTTTAAGGCTAGCGGGAGGGTCGGAGACCCAGTACTTC. Translating it yields CASSLRLAGGSETQYF. The rearrangement uses TRBV27 and TRBJ2-5; TRBD2 agrees at 12 bases. Germline lookup yields CDR1 MNHEY and CDR2 SMNVEV (reference sequence). V lost 2 bases, J lost 5 bases, and 6 bases stayed unmatched. CDR3 size: 16 residues.

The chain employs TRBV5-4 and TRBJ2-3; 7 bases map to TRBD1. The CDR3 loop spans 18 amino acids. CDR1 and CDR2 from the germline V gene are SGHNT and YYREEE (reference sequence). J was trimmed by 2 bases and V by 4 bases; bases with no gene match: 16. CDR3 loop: CASSAGTAVLPPTDTQYF. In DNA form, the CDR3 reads TGTGCCAGCAGCGCCGGGACAGCAGTTTTACCCCCCACAGATACGCAGTATTTT.

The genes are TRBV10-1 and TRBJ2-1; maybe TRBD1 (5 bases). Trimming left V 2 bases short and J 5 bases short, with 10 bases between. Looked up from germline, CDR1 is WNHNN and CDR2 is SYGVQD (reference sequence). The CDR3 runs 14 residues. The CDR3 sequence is CASSEGQGDNEQFF. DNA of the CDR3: TGCGCCAGCAGTGAGGGGCAGGGTGACAATGAGCAGTTCTTC.

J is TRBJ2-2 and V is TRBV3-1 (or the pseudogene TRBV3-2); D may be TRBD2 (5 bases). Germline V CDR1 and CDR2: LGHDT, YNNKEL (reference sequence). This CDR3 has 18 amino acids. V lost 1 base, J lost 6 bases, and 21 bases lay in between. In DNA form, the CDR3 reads TGTGCCAGCAGCCAAGTCGTAGCGCAAAAGTATGGGCCCGGGGAGCTGTTTTTT. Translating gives CASSQVVAQKYGPGELFF.

The CDR3 spells CASSYASGEQYV. In DNA, the CDR3 is TGTGCCAGCAGTTACGCATCGGGCGAGCAGTACGTC. This chain connects TRBV28 to TRBJ2-7; D not resolved. CDR1 is MDHEN, CDR2 SYDVKM, per germline. This CDR3 comprises 12 residues. V shed 4 bases and J shed 6 bases, with 10 bases lying between them.

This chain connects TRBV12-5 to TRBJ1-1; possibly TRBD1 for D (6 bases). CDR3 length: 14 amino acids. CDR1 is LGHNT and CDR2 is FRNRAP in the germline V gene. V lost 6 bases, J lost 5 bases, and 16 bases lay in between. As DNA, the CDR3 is TGTGCTAGTGGCTTAGGGGCAGGGGTGACTGAAGCTTTCTTT. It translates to CASGLGAGVTEAFF.

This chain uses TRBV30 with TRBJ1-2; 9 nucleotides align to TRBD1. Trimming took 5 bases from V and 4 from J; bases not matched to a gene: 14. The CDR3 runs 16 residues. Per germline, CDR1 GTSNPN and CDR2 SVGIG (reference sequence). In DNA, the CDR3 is TGTGCCTGGTTACACCCGGGACAGGGTGGTGGCTATGGCTACACCTTC. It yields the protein CAWLHPGQGGGYGYTF.